These T cell receptor beta chains were read from a single sample in a study of blood T cell repertoires in COVID-19. Sequencing was performed with immunoSEQ multiplex PCR; in TCRdb, only in-frame clones are kept and a portion is missing. The sample carries roughly 100,000 clones, approximately 77% recorded once. Material for sequencing was peripheral blood. The receptors derive from a woman older than 75 with acute or convalescent COVID-19. Each CDR3 is given with its conserved first and last residue. The D gene is left open where the match is weak. For some rows the clone size is stated as once, few or many, or as a class when expanded; others skip it.

CDR3 DNA: TGTGCCAGCAGCTTGACCAGCGGGGGGGCCGGAACCGAGCAGTTCTTC
CDR3 protein: CASSLTSGGAGTEQFF
clone size: -
D gene: TRBD2
J gene: TRBJ2-1
V gene: TRBV7-3

CDR3 DNA: TGTGCCAGCAGTTCAAGACATCTCACAGATACGCAGTATTTT
CDR3 protein: CASSSRHLTDTQYF
clone size: -
D gene: -
J gene: TRBJ2-3
V gene: TRBV9

CDR3 DNA: TGCGCCAGCAGCCCAAGGATTACAGGGATGGAGACCCAGTACTTC
CDR3 protein: CASSPRITGMETQYF
clone size: -
D gene: -
J gene: TRBJ2-5
V gene: TRBV5-1

CDR3 DNA: TGCGCCAGCAGCCTAGGACACGGGCTTGAAGCTTTCTTT
CDR3 protein: CASSLGHGLEAFF
clone size: -
D gene: -
J gene: TRBJ1-1
V gene: TRBV5-1

CDR3 DNA: TGTGCCAGTAGTAGGCAGGATTATGGCTACACCTTC
CDR3 protein: CASSRQDYGYTF
clone size: -
D gene: -
J gene: TRBJ1-2
V gene: TRBV19

CDR3 DNA: TGTGCCAGCAGCCATTCGAGCGGGACGAACACCGGGGAGCTGTTTTTT
CDR3 protein: CASSHSSGTNTGELFF
clone size: -
D gene: TRBD2
J gene: TRBJ2-2
V gene: TRBV4-2

CDR3 DNA: TGTGCCAGCAGCCCCGATCAAGGGGGCTTGGGTGAAAAACTGTTTTTT
CDR3 protein: CASSPDQGGLGEKLFF
clone size: -
D gene: TRBD1
J gene: TRBJ1-4
V gene: TRBV9

CDR3 DNA: TGCGCCAGCAGCTGGACAGGTAGCAATGAGCAGTTCTTC
CDR3 protein: CASSWTGSNEQFF
clone size: -
D gene: TRBD1
J gene: TRBJ2-1
V gene: TRBV5-1

CDR3 DNA: TGTGCCAGCAGTTTAACTTTTGGGGCAGGGAACTATGGCTACACCTTC
CDR3 protein: CASSLTFGAGNYGYTF
clone size: -
D gene: -
J gene: TRBJ1-2
V gene: TRBV28

CDR3 DNA: TGTGCCAGCAGCGAGAGGACAGGGACGAACACTGAAGCTTTCTTT
CDR3 protein: CASSERTGTNTEAFF
clone size: few
D gene: TRBD1
J gene: TRBJ1-1
V gene: TRBV9

CDR3 DNA: TGTGCCAGCAGCAACCGGGGGTTCCAAGAGACCCAGTACTTC
CDR3 protein: CASSNRGFQETQYF
clone size: -
D gene: -
J gene: TRBJ2-5
V gene: TRBV7-9

CDR3 DNA: TGTGCCAGCAGCTTGGCTCCGGGACAGGGGTCCTACGAGCAGTACTTC
CDR3 protein: CASSLAPGQGSYEQYF
clone size: -
D gene: TRBD1
J gene: TRBJ2-7
V gene: TRBV5-8

CDR3 DNA: TGTGCCAGCAGTTTCGGGGACAGGGTTCAGCCCCAGCATTTT
CDR3 protein: CASSFGDRVQPQHF
clone size: -
D gene: TRBD1
J gene: TRBJ1-5
V gene: TRBV6-2/TRBV6-3

CDR3 DNA: TGTGCCAGCAGCGGAGCAGGGGGCTCGCATGGCTACACCTTC
CDR3 protein: CASSGAGGSHGYTF
clone size: -
D gene: TRBD1
J gene: TRBJ1-2
V gene: TRBV9

CDR3 DNA: TGCAGCCCCGGGACTAGCTATAGACCCCTAGCCAAAAACATTCAGTACTTC
CDR3 protein: CSPGTSYRPLAKNIQYF
clone size: -
D gene: TRBD2
J gene: TRBJ2-4
V gene: TRBV29-1

CDR3 DNA: TGTGCCAGTAGCGACAGGGGTGGGACCTACGAGCAGTACTTC
CDR3 protein: CASSDRGGTYEQYF
clone size: -
D gene: TRBD1
J gene: TRBJ2-7
V gene: TRBV19

CDR3 DNA: TGTGCCAGCAGCCAAGATCTCACAGACTATGGCTACACCTTC
CDR3 protein: CASSQDLTDYGYTF
clone size: -
D gene: -
J gene: TRBJ1-2
V gene: TRBV3-1/TRBV3-2

CDR3 DNA: TGTGCCAGCAGTCCCCGGACAGGCGGAAACACCATATATTTT
CDR3 protein: CASSPRTGGNTIYF
clone size: -
D gene: TRBD1
J gene: TRBJ1-3
V gene: TRBV25-1

CDR3 DNA: TGTGCCAGCAGCTTAGGAGGAGGGGTAAACTATGGCTACACCTTC
CDR3 protein: CASSLGGGVNYGYTF
clone size: -
D gene: -
J gene: TRBJ1-2
V gene: TRBV7-2

CDR3 DNA: TGTGCCAGCAGCTTTGGGGGGGGCGATAGCACAGATACGCAGTATTTT
CDR3 protein: CASSFGGGDSTDTQYF
clone size: -
D gene: -
J gene: TRBJ2-3
V gene: TRBV12-1

CDR3 DNA: TGTGCCTGGAGGACGGGACAGTCATATTACAATGAGCAGTTCTTC
CDR3 protein: CAWRTGQSYYNEQFF
clone size: -
D gene: TRBD1
J gene: TRBJ2-1
V gene: TRBV30

CDR3 DNA: TGCGCCAGCAGCGCGGACAGGTCGAACACCGGGGAGCTGTTTTTT
CDR3 protein: CASSADRSNTGELFF
clone size: few
D gene: TRBD1
J gene: TRBJ2-2
V gene: TRBV5-1